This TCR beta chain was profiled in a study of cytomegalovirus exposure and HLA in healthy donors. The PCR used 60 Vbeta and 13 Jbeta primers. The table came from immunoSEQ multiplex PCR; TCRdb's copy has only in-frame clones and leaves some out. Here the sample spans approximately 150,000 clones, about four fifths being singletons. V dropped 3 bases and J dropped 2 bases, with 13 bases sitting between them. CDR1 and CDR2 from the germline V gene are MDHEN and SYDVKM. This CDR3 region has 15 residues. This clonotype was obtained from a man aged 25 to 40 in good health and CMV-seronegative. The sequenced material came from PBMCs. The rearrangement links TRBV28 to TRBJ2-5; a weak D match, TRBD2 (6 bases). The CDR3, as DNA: TGTGCCAGCAGTTTCCGGGGGAGGTCTCAAGAGACCCAGTACTTC. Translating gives CASSFRGRSQETQYF.